Each of the 2 T cell receptor beta chains below was sequenced from the same sample in a study of molecular identifiers for immune sequencing clone quantification. TCRdb re-analysed the PCR reads in MiXCR, keeping a single row per CDR3 protein. Of 35,000 or so distinct CDR3 sequences in the sample, under 20% were seen once. The sequencing input was naive CD8+ T cells from blood, with Jurkat cell RNA spiked in. Sample subset: FACS-sorted CD8+CD4-CCR7+CD45RA+ naive T cells. These receptors were collected from a human donor in good health. Some libraries in this study had Jurkat cell RNA spiked in.

This clonotype was seen ten or more times. The rearrangement joins TRBV7-9 to TRBJ2-7; unclear D gene. Germline values: CDR1 SEHNR, CDR2 FQNEAQ (reference sequence). The CDR3 is 16 residues long. Trimming cost V 4 bases and J 3 bases, with 19 bases left between them. CDR3 amino acids: CASSSRPQENYYEQYF. The CDR3 nucleotides are TGTGCCAGCAGCTCCCGCCCCCAAGAGAATTACTACGAGCAGTACTTC.

On this clonotype itself: A single base separates this from a much larger clone, so it may be a read error. The V call is TRBV5-5, the J call TRBJ2-5, with unresolved D. Germline CDR1 is SGHKS and CDR2 is YYEKEE (reference sequence). CDR3 length equals 16 residues. The DNA of the CDR3 is TGTGCCAGCAGCCAAAAACTTACAGAAATCCAAGAGGCCCAGTACTTC. Its protein product is CASSQKLTEIQEAQYF.